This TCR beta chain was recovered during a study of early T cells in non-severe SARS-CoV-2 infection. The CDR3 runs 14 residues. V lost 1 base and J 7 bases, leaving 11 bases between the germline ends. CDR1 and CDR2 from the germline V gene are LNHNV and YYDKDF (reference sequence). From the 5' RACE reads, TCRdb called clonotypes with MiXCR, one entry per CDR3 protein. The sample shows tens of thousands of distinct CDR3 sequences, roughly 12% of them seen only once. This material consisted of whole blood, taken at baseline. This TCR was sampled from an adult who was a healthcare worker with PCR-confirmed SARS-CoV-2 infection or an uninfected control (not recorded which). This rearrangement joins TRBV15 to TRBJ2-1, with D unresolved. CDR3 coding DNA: TGTGCCACCAGCAGAGTAATAGGCCGAAATGAGCAGTTCTTC. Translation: CATSRVIGRNEQFF.